The clone carrying this TCR beta chain was found a few times. The antigen remains unidentified. This specimen belongs to a study of spatial heterogeneity in lung cancer. In the study overall: The study consistently detected more beta-chain than alpha-chain sequences. Mean representation of each unique TCR and UMI combination in the raw reads exceeded 9.5 occurrences. Notes on the study in general: In tumors, expanded intratumoral alpha and beta TCR counts tracked mutation counts.

Each CDR3 protein is one row after TCRdb ran MiXCR on the 5' RACE reads. The repertoire holds roughly 570 distinct CDR3 sequences, with approximately 11% as singletons. From germline, CDR1 is SQVTM and CDR2 ANQGSEA. The CDR3 covers 12 residues. The V and J ends lost 4 bases and 3 bases respectively, with 9 bases between them. The time point denotes: sample taken at primary tumor resection. The donors comprised some 70 untreated early-stage non-small cell lung cancer patients. Frozen PBMC, nontumor lung or tumor provided whole RNA, which was sequenced unsorted. The origin of this receptor is a male donor with early-stage non-small cell lung cancer. The rearrangement joins TRBV29-1 to TRBJ1-1; D uncertain. The sample was lung tumor tissue, taken at surgery. CDR3 sequence reads: CSVVETDTEAFF. The CDR3 DNA reads as TGCAGCGTTGTTGAGACCGACACTGAAGCTTTCTTT.